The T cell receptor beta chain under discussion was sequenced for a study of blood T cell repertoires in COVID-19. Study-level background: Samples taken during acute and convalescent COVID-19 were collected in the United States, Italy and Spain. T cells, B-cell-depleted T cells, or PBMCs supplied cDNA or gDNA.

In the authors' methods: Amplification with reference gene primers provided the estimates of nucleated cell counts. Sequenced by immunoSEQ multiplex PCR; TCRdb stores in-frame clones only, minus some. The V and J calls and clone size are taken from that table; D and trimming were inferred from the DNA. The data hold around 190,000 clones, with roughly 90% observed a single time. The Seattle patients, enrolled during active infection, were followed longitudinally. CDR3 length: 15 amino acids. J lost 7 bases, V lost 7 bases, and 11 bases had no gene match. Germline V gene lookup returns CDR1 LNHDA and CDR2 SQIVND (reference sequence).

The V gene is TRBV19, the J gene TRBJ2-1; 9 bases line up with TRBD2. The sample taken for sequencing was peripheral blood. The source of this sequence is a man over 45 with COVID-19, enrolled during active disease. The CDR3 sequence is CASTQSGGPGNEQFF. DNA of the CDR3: TGTGCCAGTACCCAAAGCGGGGGGCCTGGGAATGAGCAGTTCTTC.